This record looks at one T cell receptor (beta chain) sequence and its context. Antigen: not known. With a much larger clone just one base away, this may be a read error. RNA served as the template for amplifying TCR beta CDR3 regions. RT-PCR was first run with HTBI primers, then multiplex PCR in a second round. TCRdb fed the multiplex PCR reads into MiXCR, producing one record per CDR3 protein. This sample has around 660,000 distinct CDR3 sequences; about two fifths occur once, and the top ten carry under 3.5%. The data originate from a study of Graves' ophthalmopathy and Graves' hyperthyroidism. All donors with ophthalmopathy were recorded as having moderate-to-severe activity, CAS ≥3, NOSPECS ≥4 and a duration under 3 months. Establishment of the diagnosis relied upon clinical symptoms, serum thyroxine, TRAb, thyroid ultrasound and orbital computed tomography. Study observations and caveats: Most thyroid clonotypes with frequency above 0.001 were detected in blood too. Classification of ophthalmopathy versus stable hyperthyroidism by a 13-signature model yielded under 90% sensitivity and 70% to 83% specificity.

Sample: peripheral blood. The sequence was obtained from an adult man with Graves' ophthalmopathy.

The CDR3 loop is CASSLGTVDQPQHF. The CDR3 DNA follows: TGTGCCAGCAGCTTAGGGACAGTTGATCAGCCCCAGCATTTT. The chain combines TRBV5-5 with TRBJ1-5; 7 bases are a match to TRBD1. V shed 2 bases and J 5 bases; nucleotides not matched to a gene: 4. Looked up from germline, CDR1 is SGHKS and CDR2 is YYEKEE (reference sequence). The CDR3 contains 14 residues.